These T cell receptor beta chains were read from a single sample in a study of T cell responses to AZD1222 COVID-19 vaccine. The data were produced by immunoSEQ multiplex PCR, yet TCRdb's version contains in-frame clones alone and is incomplete. The table has more than 100,000 clones, around 92% seen once; the top ten hold about 14%. The material sequenced was peripheral blood, taken on day 0 of AZD1222 vaccination. Receptors originate from an adult in good health. CDR3s include the opening cysteine and the closing phenylalanine or tryptophan. Fields, in order: clone size, V gene, J gene, D gene, CDR3 DNA, CDR3 protein. D genes are given only for firm matches. Some rows have no size entry. The others give once, few or many, or a class for an expanded clone.

NA	TRBV5-4	TRBJ2-1	TRBD2	TGTGCCAGCAGCTTACCGGGAGGGAACAATGAGCAGTTCTTC	CASSLPGGNNEQFF
once	TRBV28	TRBJ1-3	TRBD1	TGTGCCAGCAGTTTGACAGGGGCTGGAAACACCATATATTTT	CASSLTGAGNTIYF
NA	TRBV19	TRBJ1-1	NA	TGTGCCAGTAGTGAGACGGGGCCTTCTAACACTGAAGCTTTCTTT	CASSETGPSNTEAFF
NA	TRBV10-2	TRBJ2-1	NA	TGCGCCAGCATGGGGCGGGTCTACAATGAGCAGTTCTTC	CASMGRVYNEQFF
NA	TRBV28	TRBJ2-2	NA	TGTGCCAGCAGCAGAAGTTCGAACACCGGGGAGCTGTTTTTT	CASSRSSNTGELFF
NA	TRBV7-6	TRBJ2-1	TRBD2	TGTGCCAGCAGCTTAGAGCCGGTGGTAGCGGGAGGGCTAGGTACTTGGGGTGAGCAGTTCTTC	CASSLEPVVAGGLGTWGEQFF
few	TRBV30	TRBJ1-3	NA	TGTGCCTGGAGTGTATACATAGCTGGAAACACCATATATTTT	CAWSVYIAGNTIYF
NA	TRBV9	TRBJ2-3	TRBD1	TGTGCCAGCAGGGGGACAGATTCTATCACAGATACGCAGTATTTT	CASRGTDSITDTQYF
NA	TRBV15	TRBJ1-6	TRBD1	TGTGCCACCAGCAGAGATCCAGCGACAGGGGTTTCACCCCTCCACTTT	CATSRDPATGVSPLHF
NA	TRBV29-1	TRBJ2-5	TRBD1	TGCAGCGTTGTTAAGGGACAGGGGAACTTC	CSVVKGQGNF
NA	TRBV10-2	TRBJ2-3	TRBD2	TGCGCCAGCAGTCGCTCGGGGCGGATAGCGGGAGGTACTAGCACAGATACGCAGTATTTT	CASSRSGRIAGGTSTDTQYF
NA	TRBV5-4	TRBJ1-2	NA	TGTGCCAGCAGCTTGGAGGACGGCTCTAACTATGGCTACACCTTC	CASSLEDGSNYGYTF
NA	TRBV4-2	TRBJ1-4	NA	TGTGCCAGCAGCCTCAACCCCGGGGCTAATGAAAAACTGTTTTTT	CASSLNPGANEKLFF
NA	TRBV7-2	TRBJ2-7	TRBD2	TGTGCCAGCAGCTTAGTTGGCGGGAGCGCCTACGAGCAGTACTTC	CASSLVGGSAYEQYF
NA	TRBV3-1/TRBV3-2	TRBJ1-3	NA	TGTGCCAGCAGCCACCGAAACACCATATATTTT	CASSHRNTIYF
NA	TRBV28	TRBJ1-1	NA	TGTGCCACCCTCGGGGGGGCTATCGTGAACACTGAAGCTTTCTTT	CATLGGAIVNTEAFF
NA	TRBV6-1	TRBJ2-7	NA	TGTGCCAGCAGTGACAGCTTCTACGAGCAGTACTTC	CASSDSFYEQYF
NA	TRBV6-4	TRBJ1-1	NA	TGTGCCAGCAGTGACTCAAGCCTCACTGAAGCTTTCTTT	CASSDSSLTEAFF
NA	TRBV3-1/TRBV3-2	TRBJ2-1	NA	TGTGCCAGCAGCCAAGGGAATTTCGGACCGACCTCCTACAATGAGCAGTTCTTC	CASSQGNFGPTSYNEQFF
NA	TRBV5-1	TRBJ1-1	NA	TGCGCCAGCAGCAGCAGGGGCCAGGACACTGAAGCTTTCTTT	CASSSRGQDTEAFF
NA	TRBV7-2	TRBJ2-2	NA	TGTGCCAGCAGCTCAAACAGGGCCGCGAACACCGGGGAGCTGTTTTTT	CASSSNRAANTGELFF
NA	TRBV6-5	TRBJ1-2	NA	TGTGCCAGCACCCAAAGGTCGGGGGGCTACACCTTC	CASTQRSGGYTF
NA	TRBV15	TRBJ1-4	NA	TGTGCCACCAGCAGAGAACAGGGTTTTAATGAAAAACTGTTTTTT	CATSREQGFNEKLFF
NA	TRBV30	TRBJ2-1	NA	TGTGCCTGGAGTAGGTCGGGGCGATACAATGAGCAGTTCTTC	CAWSRSGRYNEQFF
NA	TRBV7-2	TRBJ1-2	NA	TGTGCCAGCAGCTTAGCGCAGGGTCCAAACTATGGCTACACCTTC	CASSLAQGPNYGYTF
few	TRBV3-1/TRBV3-2	TRBJ1-1	NA	TGTGCCAGCGGACCGGCGAACACTGAAGCTTTCTTT	CASGPANTEAFF
once	TRBV7-2	TRBJ1-2	NA	TGTGCCAGCAGCTTAAACTGGGTGGGATATGGCTACACCTTC	CASSLNWVGYGYTF
NA	TRBV7-2	TRBJ1-1	TRBD1	TGTGCCAGCAGCTTGGGACAGGTGAACACTGAAGCTTTCTTT	CASSLGQVNTEAFF
NA	TRBV7-7	TRBJ2-1	TRBD2	TGTGCCAGCAGCCAAGGACTAGCAGGAAACAATGAGCAGTTCTTC	CASSQGLAGNNEQFF